Below, one T cell receptor beta chain is given with its context. Assay: immunoSEQ multiplex PCR; the TCRdb copy retains only in-frame clones and omits some. The sample shows under 45,000 clones, about 95% of them seen only once. Documented treatment: preoperative locoregional IRX-2 cytokine immunotherapy. Patients received preoperative, locoregional IRX-2 cytokine immunotherapy in a phase Ib study. This specimen comes from a study of preoperative IRX-2 immunotherapy in early breast cancer. The specimen was tumor tissue, collected after IRX-2 immunotherapy. The origin of this receptor is a human donor with breast cancer.

CDR3 nucleotides: TGTGCCAGCAGTGAGGCCCTAGCGGGTCTCTACACAGATACGCAGTATTTT. Amino acids: CASSEALAGLYTDTQYF. J is TRBJ2-3 and V is TRBV6-1, with TRBD2 identical over 8 bases. The germline V gene has CDR1 MNHNS and CDR2 SASEGT. This CDR3 spans 17 amino acids. Losses at the gene ends were 3 bases for V and 2 bases for J; bases not matched to a gene: 10.